The clone carrying this TCR beta chain appeared a few times. Its target is unknown. This sample is part of a study of PD-L1 blockade in urothelial cancer. Study at large: Dosed intravenously at 1,200 mg every 3 weeks, atezolizumab was initiated by patients around 2014.

What went into each PCR as a spike was synthetic TCR analog templates. The table came from immunoSEQ multiplex PCR; TCRdb's copy has only in-frame clones and leaves some out. The table shows under 100,000 clones, with 85% to 90% occurring only once. Time point reported: pretreatment peripheral blood. The trim removed 3 bases at V and 5 bases at J, leaving 15 bases unmatched. Germline V lookup: CDR1 LNHDA, CDR2 SQIVND (reference sequence). This CDR3 spans 18 amino acids. The study, taken as a whole, reports: Below-median pretreatment blood TCR clonality was associated with improved progression-free and overall survival.

This chain joins TRBV19 and TRBJ2-5; 10 positions match TRBD1. The clonotype comes from a man in his fifties or sixties with urothelial cancer. The input for sequencing was PBMCs, taken around atezolizumab (anti-PD-L1) treatment. This CDR3 is CASSILGTGEFSSETQYF. In DNA form, the CDR3 reads TGTGCCAGTAGTATTCTGGGGACAGGGGAGTTTTCGAGCGAGACCCAGTACTTC.